The rows below give T cell receptor beta chains drawn from one sample of a study of OX40 agonist ivuxolimab in advanced cancers. Data came from immunoSEQ multiplex PCR; TCRdb stores just in-frame clones and leaves some out. The sample lists tens of thousands of clones; approximately 80% were seen once. This specimen consisted of CD4+ or CD8+ T cells sorted from blood, obtained in a trial of the OX40 agonist ivuxolimab. The receptors come from an adult with an advanced solid tumor such as melanoma, head and neck, liver or kidney cancer. The CDR3 runs from the conserved cysteine through the conserved F or W. The D gene is left open where the match is weak. Clone size appears in some rows only: once, few, many, or a class for an expanded clone.

v_call: TRBV15
d_call: -
clone_size: -
cdr3_length: 13
j_call: TRBJ1-1
cdr3_nt: TGTGCCACCCAGATGGCGCGGGACACTGAAGCTTTCTTT
cdr3_aa: CATQMARDTEAFF

v_call: TRBV7-9
d_call: TRBD2
clone_size: -
cdr3_length: 18
j_call: TRBJ2-2
cdr3_nt: TGTGCCAGCAGCGCCCCTAGCGGGAGGGCCGGAAAAACCGGGGAGCTGTTTTTT
cdr3_aa: CASSAPSGRAGKTGELFF

v_call: TRBV5-6
d_call: -
clone_size: -
cdr3_length: 15
j_call: TRBJ2-5
cdr3_nt: TGTGCCAGCAGCGCGTTTATGGGGGTCCAAGAGACCCAGTACTTC
cdr3_aa: CASSAFMGVQETQYF

v_call: TRBV7-9
d_call: TRBD2
clone_size: -
cdr3_length: 16
j_call: TRBJ2-5
cdr3_nt: TGTGCCAGCAGCCCTCCGGCTAGCGGGGGGAAAGAGACCCAGTACTTC
cdr3_aa: CASSPPASGGKETQYF

v_call: TRBV27
d_call: -
clone_size: -
cdr3_length: 12
j_call: TRBJ2-1
cdr3_nt: TGTGCCAGCAGTTTAGAGGGGACCCCCCGGATCTTC
cdr3_aa: CASSLEGTPRIF

v_call: TRBV19
d_call: -
clone_size: -
cdr3_length: 13
j_call: TRBJ2-1
cdr3_nt: TGTGCCAGTAGTGTAAGAGTTCACAATGAGCAGTTCTTC
cdr3_aa: CASSVRVHNEQFF

v_call: TRBV4-1
d_call: -
clone_size: -
cdr3_length: 13
j_call: TRBJ2-1
cdr3_nt: TGCGCCAGCAGCCACCCGTTGTACAATGAGCAGTTCTTC
cdr3_aa: CASSHPLYNEQFF

v_call: TRBV5-4
d_call: TRBD1
clone_size: -
cdr3_length: 16
j_call: TRBJ2-7
cdr3_nt: TGTGCCAGCAGCTCCTACGGGACAGGTCTCTCCTACGAGCAGTACTTC
cdr3_aa: CASSSYGTGLSYEQYF

v_call: TRBV4-1
d_call: TRBD2
clone_size: -
cdr3_length: 15
j_call: TRBJ2-5
cdr3_nt: TGCGCCAGCAGCCTCAATACGGGGAGGGGAGAGACCCAGTACTTC
cdr3_aa: CASSLNTGRGETQYF

v_call: TRBV7-3
d_call: TRBD2
clone_size: once
cdr3_length: 16
j_call: TRBJ2-6
cdr3_nt: TGTGCCAGCAGCTTAATAGCGGGGCAGGGGGCCAACGTCCTGACTTTC
cdr3_aa: CASSLIAGQGANVLTF

v_call: TRBV9
d_call: TRBD1
clone_size: -
cdr3_length: 15
j_call: TRBJ1-5
cdr3_nt: TGTGCCAGCAGCCCAGGACAGGGTAGCAATCAGCCCCAGCATTTT
cdr3_aa: CASSPGQGSNQPQHF

v_call: TRBV2
d_call: -
clone_size: few
cdr3_length: 15
j_call: TRBJ1-5
cdr3_nt: TGTGCCAGCAGTCCCTATGGACAGCCAGATCAGCCCCAGCATTTT
cdr3_aa: CASSPYGQPDQPQHF

v_call: TRBV4-2
d_call: -
clone_size: -
cdr3_length: 15
j_call: TRBJ2-7
cdr3_nt: TGTGCCAGCAGCTTGGCCCATCAGGGAATTTACGAGCAGTACTTC
cdr3_aa: CASSLAHQGIYEQYF

v_call: TRBV19
d_call: TRBD2
clone_size: -
cdr3_length: 17
j_call: TRBJ2-3
cdr3_nt: TGTGCCAGTAGTCCCCTAGCGGGAGGCGAGGGGACAGATACGCAGTATTTT
cdr3_aa: CASSPLAGGEGTDTQYF

v_call: TRBV11-1
d_call: -
clone_size: -
cdr3_length: 14
j_call: TRBJ2-1
cdr3_nt: TGTGCCAGCAGCTTAGCGGGGGGGCAGGATGAGCAGTTCTTC
cdr3_aa: CASSLAGGQDEQFF

v_call: TRBV7-6
d_call: -
clone_size: -
cdr3_length: 13
j_call: TRBJ2-7
cdr3_nt: TGTGCCAGCGGATCTCTGAGCTCCTACGAGCAGTACTTC
cdr3_aa: CASGSLSSYEQYF

v_call: TRBV10-2
d_call: -
clone_size: -
cdr3_length: 11
j_call: TRBJ1-1
cdr3_nt: TGCGCCAGCAGTAAAGGGGCTGAAGCTTTCTTT
cdr3_aa: CASSKGAEAFF

v_call: TRBV6-5
d_call: TRBD1
clone_size: -
cdr3_length: 14
j_call: TRBJ1-2
cdr3_nt: TGTGCCAGCAGTCGACAGGGTGGATGGGATGGCTACACCTTC
cdr3_aa: CASSRQGGWDGYTF

v_call: TRBV5-5
d_call: -
clone_size: -
cdr3_length: 14
j_call: TRBJ2-7
cdr3_nt: TGTGCCAGCAGCTTGGTCTACAGGTCCTACGAGCAGTACTTC
cdr3_aa: CASSLVYRSYEQYF

v_call: TRBV19
d_call: -
clone_size: -
cdr3_length: 15
j_call: TRBJ2-3
cdr3_nt: TGTGCCAGTAGTTCCGCCGGGCGTAGCACAGATACGCAGTATTTT
cdr3_aa: CASSSAGRSTDTQYF

v_call: TRBV6-6
d_call: -
clone_size: -
cdr3_length: 14
j_call: TRBJ1-1
cdr3_nt: TGTGCCAGCAGTTACTTAGGCAGGGACACTGAAGCTTTCTTT
cdr3_aa: CASSYLGRDTEAFF

v_call: TRBV15
d_call: TRBD2
clone_size: -
cdr3_length: 15
j_call: TRBJ2-3
cdr3_nt: TGTGCCACCAGCAGAGGAGCGGGGATCACAGATACGCAGTATTTT
cdr3_aa: CATSRGAGITDTQYF

v_call: TRBV19
d_call: TRBD1
clone_size: -
cdr3_length: 15
j_call: TRBJ2-2
cdr3_nt: TGTGCCAGTAGGACTGGGACAGCGAACACCGGGGAGCTGTTTTTT
cdr3_aa: CASRTGTANTGELFF

v_call: TRBV13
d_call: -
clone_size: -
cdr3_length: 16
j_call: TRBJ1-2
cdr3_nt: TGTGCCAGCAGCTTAGGCCGATCGGGGGCTTACTATGGCTACACCTTC
cdr3_aa: CASSLGRSGAYYGYTF

v_call: TRBV5-4
d_call: -
clone_size: -
cdr3_length: 14
j_call: TRBJ1-3
cdr3_nt: TGTGCCAGCAGCTTGCGTGGCAGCGGAAACACCATATATTTT
cdr3_aa: CASSLRGSGNTIYF

v_call: TRBV5-6
d_call: TRBD1
clone_size: medium-sized
cdr3_length: 16
j_call: TRBJ2-5
cdr3_nt: TGTGCCAGCAGCTTGGAGAGGGACAGGGAGGAGGAGACCCAGTACTTC
cdr3_aa: CASSLERDREEETQYF

v_call: TRBV9
d_call: -
clone_size: few
cdr3_length: 13
j_call: TRBJ1-1
cdr3_nt: TGTGCCAGCAGCGCGCCCGGTCGCACTGAAGCTTTCTTT
cdr3_aa: CASSAPGRTEAFF

v_call: TRBV7-8
d_call: -
clone_size: -
cdr3_length: 15
j_call: TRBJ1-1
cdr3_nt: TGTGCCAGCAGCTTAGATGTCTGGGGGCTCACTGAAGCTTTCTTT
cdr3_aa: CASSLDVWGLTEAFF

v_call: TRBV9
d_call: TRBD2
clone_size: -
cdr3_length: 15
j_call: TRBJ2-2
cdr3_nt: TGTGCCAGCAGCGTTACTAGCGGTACTACCGGGGAGCTGTTTTTT
cdr3_aa: CASSVTSGTTGELFF

v_call: TRBV27
d_call: TRBD1
clone_size: few
cdr3_length: 14
j_call: TRBJ1-4
cdr3_nt: TGTGCCAGCAGCCGGACAGGTTATAATGAAAAACTGTTTTTT
cdr3_aa: CASSRTGYNEKLFF

v_call: TRBV28
d_call: -
clone_size: -
cdr3_length: 13
j_call: TRBJ2-1
cdr3_nt: TGTGCCAGCAGGCCCCTCCCCGGAAATGAGCAGTTCTTC
cdr3_aa: CASRPLPGNEQFF

v_call: TRBV6-5
d_call: TRBD2
clone_size: once
cdr3_length: 13
j_call: TRBJ2-1
cdr3_nt: TGTGCCAGCAGCACCGGGACTAACAATGAGCAGTTCTTC
cdr3_aa: CASSTGTNNEQFF

v_call: TRBV7-2
d_call: TRBD2
clone_size: -
cdr3_length: 17
j_call: TRBJ2-1
cdr3_nt: TGTGCCAGCAGCCAGAGGACTAGCGGGATTTTGAACAATGAGCAGTTCTTC
cdr3_aa: CASSQRTSGILNNEQFF

v_call: TRBV13
d_call: -
clone_size: -
cdr3_length: 11
j_call: TRBJ2-1
cdr3_nt: TGTGCCAGCAGCTTGAACAATGAGCAGTTCTTC
cdr3_aa: CASSLNNEQFF

v_call: TRBV27
d_call: -
clone_size: -
cdr3_length: 14
j_call: TRBJ2-1
cdr3_nt: TGTGCCAGCAGTTTCCGGCAGGGGGGTAATGAGCAGTTCTTC
cdr3_aa: CASSFRQGGNEQFF

v_call: TRBV7-2
d_call: -
clone_size: -
cdr3_length: 17
j_call: TRBJ2-7
cdr3_nt: TGTGCCAGCAGCTTCCGGGGAGCCCACAACGCACCCTACGAGCAGTACTTC
cdr3_aa: CASSFRGAHNAPYEQYF

v_call: TRBV15
d_call: TRBD1
clone_size: few
cdr3_length: 15
j_call: TRBJ2-7
cdr3_nt: TGTGCCACCAGCAGAACCAGACAGGGGACCCACGAGCAGTACTTC
cdr3_aa: CATSRTRQGTHEQYF

v_call: TRBV25-1
d_call: -
clone_size: -
cdr3_length: 15
j_call: TRBJ2-5
cdr3_nt: TGTGCCAGCAGTGAAGGCTTCCAGATCCAAGAGACCCAGTACTTC
cdr3_aa: CASSEGFQIQETQYF

v_call: TRBV27
d_call: TRBD2
clone_size: -
cdr3_length: 14
j_call: TRBJ2-1
cdr3_nt: TGTGCCAGCAGAACTAGCGGGAGTCTGAATGAGCAGTTCTTC
cdr3_aa: CASRTSGSLNEQFF

v_call: TRBV28
d_call: -
clone_size: once
cdr3_length: 12
j_call: TRBJ2-1
cdr3_nt: TGTGCCAGCAGTTTAAGGGACAATGAGCAGTTCTTC
cdr3_aa: CASSLRDNEQFF

v_call: TRBV4-1
d_call: TRBD1
clone_size: -
cdr3_length: 15
j_call: TRBJ2-5
cdr3_nt: TGCGCCAGCAGCCAAGAAGGGACAGGGGGGGAGACCCAGTACTTC
cdr3_aa: CASSQEGTGGETQYF

v_call: TRBV6-5
d_call: -
clone_size: few
cdr3_length: 15
j_call: TRBJ2-1
cdr3_nt: TGTGCCAGCAGTTTGGGCCGGGCCGTGGGCGATGAGCAGTTCTTC
cdr3_aa: CASSLGRAVGDEQFF

v_call: TRBV14
d_call: TRBD1
clone_size: -
cdr3_length: 15
j_call: TRBJ1-4
cdr3_nt: TGTGCCAGCAGTAAACTTCAGGGGGCAGGGAGAAAACTGTTTTTT
cdr3_aa: CASSKLQGAGRKLFF

v_call: TRBV11-2
d_call: -
clone_size: few
cdr3_length: 12
j_call: TRBJ2-7
cdr3_nt: TGTGCCAGCAGCCCTACTAGCTACGAGCAGTACTTC
cdr3_aa: CASSPTSYEQYF

v_call: TRBV19
d_call: TRBD2
clone_size: -
cdr3_length: 16
j_call: TRBJ2-1
cdr3_nt: TGTGCCAGTAGTCCTAGCGGGGGGCCCTCCTACAATGAGCAGTTCTTC
cdr3_aa: CASSPSGGPSYNEQFF

v_call: TRBV4-1
d_call: TRBD1
clone_size: -
cdr3_length: 14
j_call: TRBJ2-5
cdr3_nt: TGCGCCAGCAGCCGGGACAGGCCCCAAGAGACCCAGTACTTC
cdr3_aa: CASSRDRPQETQYF

v_call: TRBV10-1
d_call: TRBD2
clone_size: medium-sized
cdr3_length: 15
j_call: TRBJ2-1
cdr3_nt: TGCGCCAGCAGTGAAGGGCTAGCGGGAGTCAATGAGCAGTTCTTC
cdr3_aa: CASSEGLAGVNEQFF